These 10 T cell receptor beta chains were all obtained from the same sample, sequenced in a study of blood T cell repertoires in COVID-19. The table came from immunoSEQ multiplex PCR; TCRdb's copy has only in-frame clones and leaves some out. The sample has approximately 530,000 clones, approximately 88% seen once. Input material: peripheral blood. These receptors all come from a woman in her 50s with COVID-19, enrolled during active disease.

As to this clone: A far larger clone is a single base away, which makes a read error likely. CDR3 loop: CASSLDRAHEQYF. Here the CDR3 DNA reads TGTGCCAGCAGCCTGGACAGGGCCCACGAGCAGTACTTC. V usage is TRBV12-3 or TRBV12-4 and J usage is TRBJ2-7, with 8 positions matching TRBD1. The CDR3 length is 13 residues. The junction had 6 bases not matched to a gene; V was cut back by 6 bases and J by 5 bases.

CDR3 sequence (DNA): TGTGCCAGCAGTGGACAGGGTAGGGGCACCGGGGAGCTGTTTTTT. It specifies CASSGQGRGTGELFF. The chain carries TRBV2 and TRBJ2-2, with 7 bases identical to TRBD1. The ends lost 4 bases at V and 4 bases at J; junction bases unmatched: 6. The CDR3 sequence is 15 residues long. Germline V gene lookup returns CDR1 SNHLY and CDR2 FYNNEI.

The chain combines TRBV4-2 with TRBJ1-2; TRBD1 agrees at 8 bases. Germline lookup yields CDR1 LGHNA and CDR2 YNFKEQ. This CDR3 is 15 amino acids long. J lost 4 bases, V lost 4 bases, and 8 bases had no gene match. Here the CDR3 reads CASSLRRQGAYGYTF. Written as DNA, the CDR3 is TGTGCCAGCAGCCTAAGACGCCAGGGGGCCTATGGCTACACCTTC.

The chain employs TRBV5-1 and TRBJ2-3, with TRBD2 matching 12 bases. Losses at the gene ends were 2 bases for V and 3 bases for J; bases not matched to a gene: 7. Germline lookup yields CDR1 SGHRS and CDR2 YFSETQ. The CDR3 is 17 residues long. CDR3 region: CASSFASGGAGTDTQYF. DNA of the CDR3: TGCGCCAGCAGCTTCGCTAGCGGGGGGGCCGGTACAGATACGCAGTATTTT. Full variable domain (missing parts from reference TRBV5-1 and TRBJ2-3): KAGVTQTPRYLIKTRGQQVTLSCSPISGHRSVSWYQQTPGQGLQFLFEYFSETQRNKGNFPGRFSGRQFSNSRSEMNVSTLELGDSALYLCASSFASGGAGTDTQYFGPGTRLTVL.

This chain links TRBV6-6 with TRBJ1-6; a weak D match, TRBD1 (5 bases). Germline V lookup: CDR1 MNHNY, CDR2 SVGAGI (reference sequence). The CDR3 covers 14 residues. V gave up 11 bases and J gave up 10 bases, with 21 bases separating them. CDR3 sequence (DNA): TGTGCCTCCATTCGGGGGGTATTAGGGTCACCCCTCCACTTT. Residues: CASIRGVLGSPLHF.

The V call is TRBV5-1, the J call TRBJ1-2, with 7 bases that match TRBD1. V shed 3 bases and J 8 bases; nucleotides not matched to a gene: 13. The CDR3 has 15 residues. Germline assignment: CDR1 SGHRS and CDR2 YFSETQ. CDR3 residues: CASSYSGDSSEGYTF. The CDR3 DNA sequence: TGCGCCAGCAGCTACTCCGGGGACAGCTCTGAGGGCTACACCTTC. Looking up the rest from reference TRBV5-1 and TRBJ1-2 gives the full variable domain: KAGVTQTPRYLIKTRGQQVTLSCSPISGHRSVSWYQQTPGQGLQFLFEYFSETQRNKGNFPGRFSGRQFSNSRSEMNVSTLELGDSALYLCASSYSGDSSEGYTFGSGTRLTVV.

The rearrangement joins TRBV6-6 to TRBJ1-2; TRBD1 is a possible D gene (5 bases). The CDR3 is made up of 13 amino acids. Germline V CDR1 and CDR2: MNHNY, SVGAGI (reference sequence). Trimming took 7 bases from V and 4 from J, leaving 13 bases between them. The CDR3 is CASNLDSIYGYTF. The CDR3 bases are TGTGCCAGCAACCTAGACAGCATCTATGGCTACACCTTC.

The CDR3 is CSVVEIEAFF. The CDR3 nucleotides are TGCAGCGTTGTGGAGATTGAAGCTTTCTTT. This chain links TRBV29-1 with TRBJ1-1; D is uncertain. With 4 bases removed from V and 7 bases from J, the gap between germline ends came to 7 bases. CDR1 is SQVTM, CDR2 ANQGSEA, per germline. This CDR3 region has 10 residues.

The chain couples TRBV6-5 to TRBJ2-1; 9 positions match TRBD2. Germline V lookup: CDR1 MNHEY, CDR2 SVGAGI. The CDR3 loop spans 16 amino acids. The trim removed 0 bases at V and 8 bases at J, leaving 8 bases unmatched. CDR3 residues: CASSYSYSGGGDEQFF. The DNA for the CDR3 is TGTGCCAGCAGTTACTCGTATAGCGGGGGTGGCGATGAGCAGTTCTTC.

CDR3 nucleotide sequence: TGTGCCAGCAGCGTAGACGGGGGTAGGGGAGACACCGGGGAGCTGTTTTTT. Protein product: CASSVDGGRGDTGELFF. The V gene is TRBV9, the J gene TRBJ2-2, with D tentatively TRBD2 (6 bases). V lost 0 bases and J lost 3, with 15 bases in between. Germline lookup yields CDR1 SGDLS and CDR2 YYNGEE. CDR3 length: 17 residues. Supplemented by reference TRBV9 and TRBJ2-2, the full variable domain reads DSGVTQTPKHLITATGQRVTLRCSPRSGDLSVYWYQQSLDQGLQFLIQYYNGEERAKGNILERFSAQQFPDLHSELNLSSLELGDSALYFCASSVDGGRGDTGELFFGEGSRLTVL.